This TCR beta chain originates from a study of Ad26.COV2.S vaccination and SARS-CoV-2 variants (dated by TCRdb to about 2021). Background on the whole study: TCRbeta repertoire sequencing was used to assess the specificity and breadth of SARS-CoV-2-reactive T cell receptors after Ad26.COV2.S vaccination. A total of 32 samples were included in the TCR-sequenced set, comprising around 19 Ad26.COV2.S vaccine recipients, 5 placebo recipients and 8 SARS-CoV-2 convalescent individuals. Broad study findings and their caveats: After vaccination, spike-specific CD8+ and CD4+ T cell responses were reported to show substantial breadth. Vaccine and placebo recipients had similar non-spike TCR breadth, a finding consistent with the vaccine containing only spike. Ad26.COV2.S recipients had higher spike-specific TCR breadth than placebo recipients (P = 0.0014). According to the authors, total T cell responses may have been underestimated by the TCR breadth and depth analyses.

The CDR3 measures 15 amino acids from cysteine to phenylalanine. Only the CDR3 DNA stays, 45 bases, in frame from base 1. Per the germline V gene (reference sequence), LNHDA is the CDR1 and SQIVND is the CDR2. Trimming removed 4 bases from V and 2 bases from J; the gene matches leave 5 bases unexplained. Remarks on this clone: Its target antigen remains unknown. Per-nucleotide qualities are absent, and no much larger clonotype sits a single base away. The same CDR3 arises from other DNA sequences in this sample as well.

TCRbeta CDR3 regions were sequenced with the immunoSEQ Assay. After extraction, genomic DNA underwent amplification by bias-controlled multiplex PCR, followed by high-throughput sequencing. Per the authors' processing: To quantify the absolute abundance of every unique TCRbeta CDR3 region, sequences were collapsed and filtered. T cell fraction was estimated by normalizing TCRbeta template counts to usable DNA, which was measured by amplifying reference genes present in all nucleated cells. Repertoire TCRs were annotated as SARS-CoV-2-specific by exact matching of V gene, CDR3 amino acid sequence and J gene to a known reactive TCR set. The reference SARS-CoV-2 TCR set was derived from MIRA and filtered for enrichment in COVID-19-positive ImmuneCODE repertoires, a step that removed public or cross-reactive TCRs. Using the MIRA antigens, annotated TCRs were further analysed by specific ORF or by position within an ORF. Breadth was defined as annotated unique rearrangements over total unique productive rearrangements; depth was the summed frequency of those rearrangements. TCR breadth was compared between groups using two-sided Wilcoxon rank-sum tests. This is the immuneACCESS table as TCRdb keeps it, with only in-frame sequences that have V and J called. A part of the clones is gone; compared with another copy, unresolved V genes explain less than half, and the rest is unexplained. V, J and clone size derive from that table, while D and trimming were established from the DNA sequence. This sample gives around 350,000 clones in total; about 91% of them show up just once. 3.5% to 4.5% of the sample belongs to the ten largest clones.

The time point label for this specimen denotes: individuals recovered from natural SARS-CoV-2 infection. Rearrangement joined TRBV19 to TRBJ2-3, with 8 bases matching TRBD2. The sequencing used peripheral blood, collected after recovery from COVID-19. This clonotype was sampled from a human donor who had recovered from COVID-19. The DNA sequence is TGTGCCAGTAGTACGAGGCGGGGGGCCACAGATACGCAGTATTTT. It codes for CASSTRRGATDTQYF.